This passage covers 7 T cell receptor beta chains from one sample sequenced in a study of identical twins. TCRdb analysed the 5' RACE reads with MiXCR anew, one entry per CDR3 protein. The table has roughly 720,000 distinct CDR3 sequences, 15% to 20% seen once; the top ten hold under 15%. These sequences were also reported in another study, on T cells expressing NK-cell markers.

Input material: PBMCs. These receptors were collected from a woman between 18 and 29 years old in good health.

V and J are TRBV12-5 and TRBJ2-7; the D is unclear. Germline V gene lookup returns CDR1 LGHNT and CDR2 FRNRAP. Trimming removed 3 bases from V and 5 bases from J, with 2 bases in between. This CDR3 is 10 amino acids long. The CDR3 loop reads CASGLNEQYF. The CDR3 DNA reads as TGTGCTAGTGGTTTAAACGAGCAGTACTTC. The full variable domain, completed using reference TRBV12-5 and TRBJ2-7, is DARVTQTPRHKVTEMGQEVTMRCQPILGHNTVFWYRQTMMQGLELLAYFRNRAPLDDSGMPKDRFSAEMPDATLATLKIQPSEPRDSAVYFCASGLNEQYFGPGTRLTVT.

This clonotype was detected only a few times. The rearrangement uses TRBV25-1 and TRBJ2-5; no reliable D call. Looked up from germline, CDR1 is MGHDK and CDR2 is SYGVNS. Trimming took 0 bases from V and 2 from J, leaving 7 bases between them. CDR3 length equals 14 residues. CDR3 residues: CASSEYDWQETQYF. As DNA, the CDR3 is TGTGCCAGCAGTGAATATGATTGGCAAGAGACCCAGTACTTC.

The J gene is TRBJ1-2, the V gene TRBV15; D is uncertain. The CDR3 covers 15 residues. Germline-derived CDR1 and CDR2 are LNHNV and YYDKDF (reference sequence). V dropped 5 bases and J dropped 4 bases, with 17 bases sitting between them. CDR3 DNA: TGTGCCACCAGCCGGAGTTCGGGCACCCTCTATGGCTACACCTTC. This codes for CATSRSSGTLYGYTF.

The chain uses TRBV6-6 and TRBJ1-2; D gene uncertain. This CDR3 spans 11 amino acids. From germline, CDR1 is MNHNY and CDR2 SVGAGI (reference sequence). V dropped 6 bases and J dropped 8 bases, with 10 bases sitting between them. The CDR3 coding sequence is TGTGCCAGCAGCCCGGACGGAGGCTACACCTTC. Protein product: CASSPDGGYTF.

The genes are TRBV29-1 and TRBJ2-7; D is ambiguous. Trimming removed 0 bases from V and 2 bases from J, with 8 bases in between. Germline values: CDR1 SQVTM, CDR2 ANQGSEA. The CDR3 has 13 residues. The CDR3 reads CSVEDPHTYEQYF. The CDR3 nucleotides read TGCAGCGTTGAAGATCCCCATACCTACGAGCAGTACTTC.

The chain carries TRBV3-1 and TRBJ1-1; D remains unclear. The germline V and J ends were trimmed by 8 bases and 1 base, with 8 bases remaining between them. This CDR3 has 12 residues. Germline V gene sequence: CDR1 LGHDT, CDR2 YNNKEL (reference sequence). The CDR3 spells CASRAWNTEAFF. Written as DNA, the CDR3 is TGTGCCAGCCGTGCTTGGAACACTGAAGCTTTCTTT.

This chain joins TRBV7-9 and TRBJ2-7; possibly TRBD2 for D (7 bases). The CDR3 loop spans 12 amino acids. The germline V gene encodes CDR1 SEHNR and CDR2 FQNEAQ (reference sequence). V lost 4 bases and J 9 bases, leaving 13 bases between the germline ends. CDR3 amino acids: CASSSGGGSQYF. In DNA, the CDR3 is TGTGCCAGCAGCTCTGGGGGGGGCTCGCAGTACTTC.